This T cell receptor beta chain was sequenced during a study of T cell repertoires in cytomegalovirus infection. Study-level information: Public TCR beta signatures indicated both CMV infection and matching HLA type.

The CDR3 is 14 residues long. Germline V CDR1 and CDR2: LGHNA, YSLEER. The germline V and J ends were trimmed by 11 bases and 6 bases, with 23 bases remaining between them. Note on this clonotype: Its specificity is not known.

Study-wide results and caveats: What dominated the ex vivo response were HLA-C-restricted CMV-specific TCR beta clonotypes. Cumulated frequencies of public TCR beta families served to identify carriers of CMV plus the relevant HLA.

TCRdb re-analysed the reads in MiXCR, keeping a single row per CDR3 protein. The sample lists about 530,000 distinct CDR3 sequences, less than 30% seen once, with approximately 13% in the top ten. Sequences were obtained from PBMCs. The rearrangement joins TRBV4-3 to TRBJ2-7; unclear D gene. The sequence came from a human donor in good health (CMV status not recorded). Some clones in this sample may be carry-over from other donors' samples. Here the CDR3 DNA reads TGCGCCCTAAACGTGGGTTGGAGAGGCTGCGAGCAGTACGTC. Its protein is CALNVGWRGCEQYV.